The clone carrying this T cell receptor (delta chain) was recorded a few times. Its antigen is currently unknown. This entry belongs to a study of DNA immune sequencing with unique molecular identifiers. Study at large: Genomic DNA came from γδ T cells magnetically enriched from buffy coats. Enriched γδ T-cell DNA input was around 100 ng; non-enriched PBMC DNA input was about 0.92 ug.

A 32-plex genomic DNA assay used primers for all 8 TRDV and 4 TRDJ genes. In approximately 3 barcoding PCR cycles, molecules received a 12-nucleotide UMI, then adapter PCR followed. TCRdb reanalyzed the multiplex PCR reads using CATT. Among about 440 delta-chain clones listed, around two fifths were seen once. Germline CDR1 and CDR2: TSWWSYY and QGS. J lost 1 base, V lost 4 bases, and 26 bases had no gene match. The CDR3 consists of 22 residues. Regarding the study as a whole: Novel TRD sequences not targeted by the primers cannot be detected. Non-enriched samples had more out-of-frame TRD sequences, likely from αβ T cells.

The gene calls are TRDV1 and TRDJ1, with 8 bases lining up with TRDD3. Sequences were obtained from buffy coat blood. This TCR came from a human donor in good health. The CDR3 coding sequence is TGTGCTCTTGGGGCCAAAATACGGATTCCTAGGGAGACTGGGGGTATCACCGATAAACTCATCTTT. It translates to CALGAKIRIPRETGGITDKLIF.